These 30 T cell receptor beta chains originate from one sample sequenced in a study of shared clonotypes between healthy human individuals (dated by TCRdb to the early 2020s). CD8 naive samples were CD45RO-negative cells positively selected for CCR7, giving a CD45RA+CCR7+ population that excluded TemRA cells. Library prep was done by the immunoSEQ multiplex PCR assay. Sourced from immuneACCESS, this table was stored by TCRdb with only in-frame sequences that have V and J called. A share of the clones is absent; for the studies checked, an unresolved V gene accounts for under half, and the remainder has no known explanation. A total of around 580,000 clones appear in this sample, 98% of them only once. 0.3% of the sample belongs to the ten largest clones. The sequencing sample was made of naive CD8+ T cells sorted from blood. This specimen's cell subset or site label, interpreted: CD45RA+CCR7+. These receptors all come from a man aged 25 to 40 in good health.

The J gene is TRBJ2-7, the V gene TRBV5-1; 10 bases are a match to TRBD2. The germline V gene has CDR1 SGHRS and CDR2 YFSETQ. V was pared by 0 bases and J by 0 bases, with 3 bases of the junction left unmatched. This CDR3 has 16 residues. The chain's CDR3 is CASSLGTSGSSYEQYF. The CDR3 nucleotides read TGCGCCAGCAGCTTGGGGACTAGCGGTAGCTCCTACGAGCAGTACTTC.

V usage is TRBV6-6 and J usage is TRBJ2-1, with 9 bases identical to TRBD2. Germline trimming cut 2 bases from V and 4 bases from J; bases unmatched to any gene: 0. The germline CDR1 and CDR2 sequences are MNHNY and SVGAGI (reference sequence). This CDR3 is built from 14 residues. For the CDR3, the DNA is TGTGCCAGCAGTTACAGCGGGAGGTACAATGAGCAGTTCTTC. Translation: CASSYSGRYNEQFF.

This rearrangement joins TRBV7-8 to TRBJ1-5, with D maybe TRBD1 (5 bases). Germline CDR1 reads SGHVS; CDR2 reads FQNEAQ. This CDR3 is built from 13 residues. Trimming took off 6 bases at V and 7 bases at J, with 13 bases between the two ends. CDR3 protein: CASSGGTGQPQHF. The CDR3 region has the DNA TGTGCCAGCAGTGGAGGGACGGGCCAGCCCCAGCATTTT.

The chain links TRBV28 to TRBJ2-1; 7 nucleotides agree with TRBD1. The CDR3 is 16 amino acids. The trim removed 4 bases at V and 6 bases at J, leaving 12 bases unmatched. Germline V lookup: CDR1 MDHEN, CDR2 SYDVKM. CDR3 nucleotides: TGTGCCAGCAGTTCCCGGGTCCGACAGGGTTTCAATGAGCAGTTCTTC. Residues: CASSSRVRQGFNEQFF.

Concerning this clone itself: The sample carries other DNA sequences with the same CDR3. V is TRBV18 and J is TRBJ2-7; D is uncertain. Trimming took off 6 bases at V and 3 bases at J, with 9 bases between the two ends. This CDR3 contains 12 residues. Germline CDR1 and CDR2: KGHSH and LQKENI. CDR3 coding DNA: TGTGCCAGCTCGCCCGGTAACTACGAGCAGTACTTC. This codes for CASSPGNYEQYF. Based on the CDR3 plus reference TRBV18 and TRBJ2-7, the full variable domain is NAGVMQNPRHLVRRRGQEARLRCSPMKGHSHVYWYRQLPEEGLKFMVYLQKENIIDESGMPKERFSAEFPKEGPSILRIQQVVRGDSAAYFCASSPGNYEQYFGPGTRLTVT.

This chain links TRBV19 with TRBJ1-5; D possibly corresponds to TRBD1 (5 bases). Trimming pared 5 bases from V and 0 bases from J, leaving 17 bases between. CDR3 length equals 17 residues. Germline values: CDR1 LNHDA, CDR2 SQIVND (reference sequence). CDR3 DNA sequence: TGTGCCAGTAGTCCGATCACAGGACAAGATAGCAATCAGCCCCAGCATTTT. It specifies CASSPITGQDSNQPQHF.

J is TRBJ2-1 and V is TRBV7-2, with 9 bases identical to TRBD2. Germline CDR1 reads SGHTA; CDR2 reads FQGNSA. This CDR3 has 14 residues. With 5 bases clipped from V and 9 bases from J, the junction kept 8 bases outside the gene matches. Written as DNA, the CDR3 is TGTGCCAGCAGCCAGGGACTAGCCGGGGTTGAGCAGTTCTTC. Translation: CASSQGLAGVEQFF.

CDR3 sequence reads: CASSPPGRNQPQHF. The CDR3 region has the DNA TGTGCCAGCAGCCCCCCCGGCCGAAATCAGCCCCAGCATTTT. This chain connects TRBV7-9 to TRBJ1-5, with D hard to call. Deletions cut 5 bases from V and 4 bases from J, with 12 bases between. This CDR3 spans 14 amino acids. CDR1 SEHNR and CDR2 FQNEAQ come from the germline V gene (reference sequence).

The V gene is TRBV7-9, the J gene TRBJ2-5, with TRBD2 as a possible D gene (5 bases). Germline loops: CDR1 SEHNR, CDR2 FQNEAQ (reference sequence). Trimming pared 7 bases from V and 2 bases from J, leaving 11 bases between. The CDR3 runs to 13 residues. In DNA, the CDR3 is TGTGCCAGCACCGACGGCGGGCAAGAGACCCAGTACTTC. It is translated as CASTDGGQETQYF.

The CDR3 DNA reads TGTGCCAGCTCACCGGCAGAGACTATCGAGCAGTACTTC. It is translated as CASSPAETIEQYF. This chain uses TRBV18 with TRBJ2-7, with a weak D call TRBD2 (5 bases). Germline CDR1 is KGHSH and CDR2 is LQKENI. V was shortened by 3 bases and J by 6 bases, with 12 bases between the two germline ends. This CDR3 region has 13 residues.

This clone showed up just once. This chain joins TRBV6-6 and TRBJ2-1, with D perhaps matching TRBD2 (5 bases). This CDR3 contains 14 residues. Germline V gives CDR1 MNHNY, CDR2 SVGAGI (reference sequence). Trimming removed 6 bases at V and 2 bases at J, with 11 bases between. The CDR3 sequence is CASSDYSTYNEQFF. CDR3 bases: TGTGCCAGCAGCGACTACTCTACCTACAATGAGCAGTTCTTC.

The chain carries TRBV5-1 and TRBJ1-5, with D tentatively TRBD1 (6 bases). Per germline, CDR1 SGHRS and CDR2 YFSETQ. Trimming stripped 0 bases from V and 6 bases from J, with 13 bases between. The CDR3 loop spans 15 amino acids. CDR3 DNA: TGCGCCAGCAGCTTGGGGCAGGGGAGCGGTCAGCCCCAGCATTTT. The encoded protein is CASSLGQGSGQPQHF.

The chain uses TRBV7-8 and TRBJ1-1, with D perhaps matching TRBD1 (5 bases). V was pared by 4 bases and J by 1 base, with 13 bases between. This CDR3 spans 15 amino acids. CDR1 is SGHVS and CDR2 is FQNEAQ in the germline V gene. CDR3 loop: CASSSWDGGNTEAFF. The DNA for the CDR3 is TGTGCCAGCAGCTCCTGGGATGGGGGGAACACTGAAGCTTTCTTT.

This clone was seen just once. The V gene is TRBV11-2, the J gene TRBJ2-5; D gene ambiguous. Germline CDR1 SGHAT, CDR2 FQNNGV. The V gene lost 5 bases and the J gene lost 5 bases, with 15 bases spanning the gap. The CDR3 has 14 amino acids. Here the CDR3 DNA reads TGTGCCAGCAGCCTAGGCGTCACTAAGGAGACCCAGTACTTC. It yields the protein CASSLGVTKETQYF.

CDR3 loop: CASSLAAGDTEAFF. The CDR3 DNA follows: TGTGCCAGCAGCTTAGCGGCCGGGGACACTGAAGCTTTCTTT. The rearrangement joins TRBV7-9 to TRBJ1-1, with D uncertain. Trimming shortened V by 0 bases and J by 3 bases, and 8 bases separated the two germline ends. CDR3 length: 14 residues. The germline CDR1 and CDR2 sequences are SEHNR and FQNEAQ (reference sequence). Combining the CDR3 with reference TRBV7-9 and TRBJ1-1 gives the whole variable domain DTGVSQNPRHKITKRGQNVTFRCDPISEHNRLYWYRQTLGQGPEFLTYFQNEAQLEKSRLLSDRFSAERPKGSFSTLEIQRTEQGDSAMYLCASSLAAGDTEAFFGQGTRLTVV.

The genes are TRBV11-2 and TRBJ2-5; TRBD2 aligns across 8 bases. The junction had 9 bases not matched to a gene; V was cut back by 5 bases and J by 4 bases. CDR1 and CDR2 from the germline V gene are SGHAT and FQNNGV. CDR3 length: 15 amino acids. CDR3 nucleotide sequence: TGTGCCAGCAGCCTTCTTGGTAGCGGGACAGAGACCCAGTACTTC. This sequence encodes CASSLLGSGTETQYF. Drawing the rest from reference TRBV11-2 and TRBJ2-5, the complete variable domain is EAGVAQSPRYKIIEKRQSVAFWCNPISGHATLYWYQQILGQGPKLLIQFQNNGVVDDSQLPKDRFSAERLKGVDSTLKIQPAKLEDSAVYLCASSLLGSGTETQYFGPGTRLLVL.

CDR3 in DNA: TGTGCCAGCAGCCCCGAAAGTGGGGCCTACAATGAGCAGTTCTTC. It encodes CASSPESGAYNEQFF. V gene TRBV9 combines with J gene TRBJ2-1; D is ambiguous. Germline-derived CDR1 and CDR2 are SGDLS and YYNGEE. The CDR3 length is 15 residues. V was shortened by 4 bases and J by 2 bases, with 13 bases between the two germline ends.

The chain links TRBV7-8 to TRBJ2-1; the D is unclear. This CDR3 spans 15 amino acids. V was shortened by 0 bases and J by 1 base, with 7 bases between the two germline ends. The V gene's germline CDR1 is SGHVS and CDR2 FQNEAQ. The CDR3 reads CASSLAEVSYNEQFF. The CDR3 DNA sequence: TGTGCCAGCAGCTTAGCAGAAGTTTCCTACAATGAGCAGTTCTTC.

CDR3 sequence (DNA): TGCGCCAGCAGCCAGCCGGGACTGCCCTATGGCTACACCTTC. Its translation: CASSQPGLPYGYTF. The chain joins TRBV4-1 to TRBJ1-2; maybe TRBD1 (5 bases). V was cut by 3 bases and J by 4 bases, with 12 bases left in between. This CDR3 spans 14 amino acids. Looked up from germline, CDR1 is MGHRA and CDR2 is YSYEKL.

The chain combines TRBV5-1 with TRBJ2-7; D gene uncertain. The CDR3 loop spans 14 amino acids. V was trimmed by 3 bases and J by 6 bases, leaving 16 bases between them. Germline lookup yields CDR1 SGHRS and CDR2 YFSETQ. The CDR3 DNA reads as TGCGCCAGCAGCTCGGACCCCGGAGTCGCCGAGCAGTACTTC. Translation gives CASSSDPGVAEQYF.

This chain uses TRBV7-9 with TRBJ2-3; D possibly corresponds to TRBD1 (5 bases). Germline values: CDR1 SEHNR, CDR2 FQNEAQ (reference sequence). V dropped 0 bases and J dropped 0 bases, with 16 bases sitting between them. This CDR3 has 18 residues. This CDR3 is CASSLADSASPSTDTQYF. CDR3 nucleotides: TGTGCCAGCAGCTTAGCCGACAGTGCTTCCCCTAGCACAGATACGCAGTATTTT.

In this sample, this clone turned up once. The chain joins TRBV10-1 to TRBJ1-1; a possible D gene is TRBD1 (6 bases). With 6 bases removed from V and 2 bases from J, the gap between germline ends came to 13 bases. Germline V CDR1 and CDR2: WNHNN, SYGVQD (reference sequence). The CDR3 has 14 amino acids. CDR3: CASSEDSTNTEAFF. In nucleotides, the CDR3 is TGCGCCAGCAGCGAGGACAGCACTAACACTGAAGCTTTCTTT.

V gene TRBV4-2 combines with J gene TRBJ2-7; 14 bases are shared with TRBD2. Germline V gene data show CDR1 as LGHNA and CDR2 as YNFKEQ. The J segment lost 4 bases and the V segment lost 1 base, leaving 0 bases of the junction unmatched. The CDR3 consists of 15 residues. The CDR3 nucleotides are TGTGCCAGCAGCCAAGGGACTAGCGGGAGGTACGAGCAGTACTTC. Protein: CASSQGTSGRYEQYF.

This chain links TRBV28 with TRBJ2-4; TRBD1 matches 7 bases. This CDR3 is 17 amino acids long. Germline V gives CDR1 MDHEN, CDR2 SYDVKM. V lost 1 base, J lost 1 base, and 7 bases stayed unmatched. The CDR3 coding sequence is TGTGCCAGCAGTTTATTCATCGAGACAGGGGCCAAAAACATTCAGTACTTC. This translates into CASSLFIETGAKNIQYF.

This clone was picked up one time. The chain has TRBV4-1 and TRBJ1-1; possible D gene TRBD1, 5 bases. V lost 3 bases and J 0 bases, leaving 17 bases between the germline ends. The CDR3 is 17 residues long. Germline assignment: CDR1 MGHRA and CDR2 YSYEKL. The CDR3: CASSHIMGGSMNTEAFF. CDR3 bases: TGCGCCAGCAGCCATATCATGGGGGGGTCCATGAACACTGAAGCTTTCTTT.

This clone appeared a single time. The V gene is TRBV7-8, the J gene TRBJ2-7; TRBD2 agrees at 8 bases. In germline, CDR1 is SGHVS, CDR2 FQNEAQ. The CDR3 runs to 15 residues. Trimming cost V 4 bases and J 12 bases; bases outside gene matches: 17. CDR3 amino acids: CASSSTPGLEYPWYF. The CDR3 DNA reads as TGTGCCAGCAGCTCTACCCCGGGACTAGAATACCCTTGGTACTTC.

CDR3 loop: CASKGQDTGELFF. CDR3 DNA sequence: TGTGCCAGCAAAGGACAGGACACCGGGGAGCTGTTTTTT. The chain recombines TRBV27 with TRBJ2-2; the match to TRBD1 covers 7 bases. Trimming took 7 bases from V and 3 from J; bases not matched to a gene: 2. CDR1 and CDR2 (germline): MNHEY, SMNVEV (reference sequence). This CDR3 is 13 amino acids long.

The gene calls are TRBV28 and TRBJ1-1, with D possibly TRBD1 on 5 matching bases. The V end was cut by 5 bases, the J end by 5 bases, with 15 bases between. Germline-derived CDR1 and CDR2 are MDHEN and SYDVKM. The CDR3 spans 14 residues. CDR3 coding DNA: TGTGCCAGCAGTCCCCCTGGGGGGGTGACTGAAGCTTTCTTT. Its translation is CASSPPGGVTEAFF.

The gene calls are TRBV14 and TRBJ2-7, with D perhaps TRBD2 (5 bases). V lost 2 bases and J 3 bases, leaving 14 bases between the germline ends. The CDR3 is 15 residues long. Germline loops: CDR1 SGHDN, CDR2 FVKESK. CDR3 bases: TGTGCCAGCAGCCAACTTACGGACTCGTACTACGAGCAGTACTTC. Translating gives CASSQLTDSYYEQYF.

The chain carries TRBV29-1 and TRBJ1-2; D is ambiguous. Germline assignment: CDR1 SQVTM and CDR2 ANQGSEA. Trimming stripped 3 bases from V and 2 bases from J, with 13 bases between. This CDR3 is 14 amino acids long. CDR3 sequence reads: CSVDSPNSNYGYTF. The CDR3 region has the DNA TGCAGCGTTGATTCTCCTAATTCCAACTATGGCTACACCTTC.